A selection of T cell receptor beta chains follows, all from one sample in a study of T-cell reconstitution after alpha-beta-depleted transplantation in children. TCRdb reprocessed the PCR reads via MiXCR and lists one record per CDR3 protein. The sample lists around 440,000 distinct CDR3 sequences, roughly 10% occurring once. Source: PBMCs, taken before TCRalphabeta/CD19-depleted stem cell transplant. These receptors were taken from a child aged 2-15 years with inherited bone marrow failure, due to receive a stem cell transplant. Both conserved end residues are part of each CDR3. The D gene is left open where the match is weak. For some rows the clone size is stated as once, few or many, or as a class when expanded; others skip it.

J,D,size,length,V,DNA,CDR3
TRBJ1-1,TRBD1,many,15,TRBV24-1,TGTGCCACCAGTCCACCCGACAGGGGGAACACTGAAGCTTTCTTT,CATSPPDRGNTEAFF
TRBJ2-1,TRBD1,many,16,TRBV24-1,TGTGCCACCAGTGATTATCTCGGGACAGGGTTCAGTGAGCAGTTCTTC,CATSDYLGTGFSEQFF
TRBJ2-2,.,many,14,TRBV5-1,TGCGCCAGCCAGGGGCAGGTGAACACCGGGGAGCTGTTTTTT,CASQGQVNTGELFF
TRBJ1-1,.,.,12,TRBV2,TGTGCCAGCAGTGAACGGGACCCCCGCGCTTTCTTT,CASSERDPRAFF
TRBJ2-7,.,many,15,TRBV27,TGTGCCAGCAGTTTATCCCCCGGGGGCGGTTACGAGCAGTACTTC,CASSLSPGGGYEQYF
TRBJ2-3,TRBD2,.,17,TRBV28,TGTGCCAGCAGTTTATACTTCTCTAGCGGGACCACAGATACGCAGTATTTT,CASSLYFSSGTTDTQYF
TRBJ2-7,TRBD1,many,16,TRBV27,TGTGCCAGCAGTTTCTTATCCGGGACAGGGCTGTACGAGCAGTACTTC,CASSFLSGTGLYEQYF
TRBJ2-5,TRBD2,many,15,TRBV3-1,TGTGCCAGCAGCCCCGGGACTAGCAGACAAGAGACCCAGTACTTC,CASSPGTSRQETQYF
TRBJ2-5,.,many,16,TRBV18,TGTGCCAGCTCACCCTCGGCGGGAACTAGCTGGGAGACCCAGTACTTC,CASSPSAGTSWETQYF
TRBJ1-5,.,many,13,TRBV29-1,TGCAGCGTCGGCCCTGAGGGGAATCAGCCCCAGCATTTT,CSVGPEGNQPQHF
TRBJ2-2,.,.,13,TRBV14,TGTGCCGGCAGCCAAGATCGGACCGGGGAGCTGTTTTTT,CAGSQDRTGELFF
TRBJ2-2,TRBD1,many,13,TRBV27,TGTGCCAGCAGTTTATACAGGGGCTGGGAGCTGTTTTTT,CASSLYRGWELFF
TRBJ2-2,.,many,13,TRBV12-3/TRBV12-4,TGTGCCAGCAGTTTCGTCCTCACCGGGGAGCTGTTTTTT,CASSFVLTGELFF
TRBJ2-7,TRBD1,many,17,TRBV15,TGTGCCACCAGCAGAGATAACCCGGGACAGGGTATATACGAGCAGTACTTC,CATSRDNPGQGIYEQYF
TRBJ1-1,.,many,11,TRBV20-1,TGCAGTGCTTTCAGGGTCACTGAAGCTTTCTTT,CSAFRVTEAFF
TRBJ2-4,TRBD1,many,14,TRBV5-1,TGCGCCAGCAGCTCGGACAGGGGACAAAACATTCAGTACTTC,CASSSDRGQNIQYF
TRBJ2-7,.,many,15,TRBV12-3/TRBV12-4,TGTGCCAGCAGTCCCAGCAGACAGGTGCCCTACGAGCAGTACTTC,CASSPSRQVPYEQYF
TRBJ1-1,TRBD1,many,15,TRBV5-1,TGCGCCAGCAGCGAACCGGGACAGGGGCCAACTGAAGCTTTCTTT,CASSEPGQGPTEAFF
TRBJ1-2,TRBD1,few,13,TRBV20-1,TGCAGTGCCCCGAACCCCCAGGGGGGCGGCTACACCTTC,CSAPNPQGGGYTF
TRBJ2-3,.,many,11,TRBV12-3/TRBV12-4,TGTGCCGTAGTTTCGGCCGATACGCAGTATTTT,CAVVSADTQYF
TRBJ2-1,.,few,14,TRBV7-2,TGTGCCAGCAGCTTAGGTCTAGCGCGCGATGAGCAGTTCTTC,CASSLGLARDEQFF
TRBJ2-7,TRBD1,many,13,TRBV7-9,TGTGCCTACACAGGGGCTACTACCTACGAGCAGTACTTC,CAYTGATTYEQYF
TRBJ2-3,TRBD2,.,16,TRBV20-1,TGCAGTGCTCGGGGTCTAGCGGGAGCGACGGTCGATACGCAGTATTTT,CSARGLAGATVDTQYF
TRBJ2-6,TRBD1,few,18,TRBV19,TGTGCCAGTAGCTACAGGGGTAGGTCGGCCTCTGGGGCCAACGTCCTGACTTTC,CASSYRGRSASGANVLTF
TRBJ2-7,.,many,12,TRBV10-3,TGTGCCATCGGCGGCGGCTCCTACGAGCAGTACTTC,CAIGGGSYEQYF
TRBJ2-3,TRBD2,many,18,TRBV5-5,TGTGCCAGCAGCTTGAGGCCCTGGCGGGAGCTAGGAGGAGATACGCAGTATTTT,CASSLRPWRELGGDTQYF
TRBJ1-1,.,.,14,TRBV5-6,TGTGCCAGCAGCTTGTTGGTTGAGGACCTGGAAGCTTTCTTT,CASSLLVEDLEAFF
TRBJ1-2,TRBD1,many,15,TRBV10-3,TGTGCCATCAGTGGCTGGGACAGGTCCCCCTATGGCTACACCTTC,CAISGWDRSPYGYTF
TRBJ2-3,TRBD1,many,20,TRBV2,TGTGCCAGCCGCCGTTGGGACAGGGGGAAAGGCCCTTCTAGCACAGATACGCAGTATTTT,CASRRWDRGKGPSSTDTQYF
TRBJ1-2,TRBD1,many,15,TRBV4-3,TGCGCCAGCAGCCCGAGGACAGGGGGGACTTATGGCTACACCTTC,CASSPRTGGTYGYTF
TRBJ2-7,TRBD2,few,18,TRBV28,TGTGCCAGCAGTGCCGCCCACGGACTAGCGGGAGGAGCCTACGAGCAGTACTTC,CASSAAHGLAGGAYEQYF
TRBJ2-5,.,many,15,TRBV20-1,TGCAGTGCTAGTAATAGCGACCCGGGCGGAGAGACCCAGTACTTC,CSASNSDPGGETQYF
TRBJ2-3,.,few,16,TRBV7-9,TGTGCCAGCACCATGACCTCGGGGGCGGCCACAGATACGCAGTATTTT,CASTMTSGAATDTQYF
TRBJ1-1,.,many,15,TRBV9,TGTGCCAGCAGCGCTAGGGGCAGGGGGAACACTGAAGCTTTCTTT,CASSARGRGNTEAFF
TRBJ2-1,.,.,12,TRBV7-4,TGTGCCAGCAGCTTCTGGCCCCCCGGGCAGTTCTTC,CASSFWPPGQFF
TRBJ2-7,TRBD1,many,14,TRBV19,TGTGCCAGTAGGACAGGGGGGGACTCCTACGAGCAGTACTTC,CASRTGGDSYEQYF
TRBJ2-5,.,.,15,TRBV5-4,TGTGCCAGCAGCGCGGATTTAGGCCAACAAGAGACCCAGTACTTC,CASSADLGQQETQYF
TRBJ2-7,.,few,13,TRBV3-1,TGTGCCAGCAGCCAAGCCTCGGGCCACGAGCAGTACTTC,CASSQASGHEQYF
TRBJ1-1,.,many,15,TRBV20-1,TGCAGTGCTAGAGATCGGTTGAGGGGAGACACTGAAGCTTTCTTT,CSARDRLRGDTEAFF